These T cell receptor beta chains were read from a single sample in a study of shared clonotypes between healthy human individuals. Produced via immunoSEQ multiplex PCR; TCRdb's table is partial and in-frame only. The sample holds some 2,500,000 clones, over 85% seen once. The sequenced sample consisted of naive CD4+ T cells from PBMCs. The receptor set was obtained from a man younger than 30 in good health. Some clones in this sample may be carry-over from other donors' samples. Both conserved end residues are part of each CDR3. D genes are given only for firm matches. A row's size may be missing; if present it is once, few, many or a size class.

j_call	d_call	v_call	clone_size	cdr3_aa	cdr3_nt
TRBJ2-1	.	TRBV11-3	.	CASSLRKGFRSDEQFF	TGTGCCAGCAGCTTACGTAAAGGGTTCAGGTCCGATGAGCAGTTCTTC
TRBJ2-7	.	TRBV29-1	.	CSVEWRTGGVGEQYF	TGCAGCGTTGAATGGAGGACAGGAGGGGTAGGGGAGCAGTACTTC
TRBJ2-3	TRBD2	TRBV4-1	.	CASSQEMLTSGMDTQYF	TGCGCCAGCAGCCAAGAAATGTTGACTAGCGGGATGGATACGCAGTATTTT
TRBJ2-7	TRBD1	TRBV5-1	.	CASSRGQGQGEQYF	TGCGCCAGCAGCAGGGGACAGGGGCAAGGCGAGCAGTACTTC
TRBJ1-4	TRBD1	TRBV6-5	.	CASRRTGAEKLFF	TGTGCCAGCAGAAGGACAGGTGCTGAAAAACTGTTTTTT
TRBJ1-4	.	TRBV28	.	CASSYRWATNEKLFF	TGTGCCAGCAGTTACCGTTGGGCAACTAATGAAAAACTGTTTTTT
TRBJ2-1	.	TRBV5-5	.	CASSLTETYNEQFF	TGTGCCAGCAGCCTGACAGAAACCTACAATGAGCAGTTCTTC
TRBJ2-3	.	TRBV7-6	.	CASSLGDPYSTDTQYF	TGTGCCAGCAGTCTCGGGGACCCTTATAGCACAGATACGCAGTATTTT
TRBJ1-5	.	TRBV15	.	CATSRDRQPQHF	TGTGCCACCAGCAGAGACAGGCAGCCCCAGCATTTT
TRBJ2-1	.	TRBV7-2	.	CASSLESGLLSYNEQFF	TGTGCCAGCAGCTTAGAGTCGGGGCTGCTCTCCTACAATGAGCAGTTCTTC
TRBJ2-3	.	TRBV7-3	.	CASSLNPAPGKRDTQYF	TGTGCCAGCAGCTTAAACCCCGCCCCAGGGAAGAGGGATACGCAGTATTTT
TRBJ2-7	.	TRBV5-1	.	CASSSGSVTYEQYF	TGCGCCAGCAGTTCGGGATCTGTGACCTACGAGCAGTACTTC
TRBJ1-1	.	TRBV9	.	CASSPAGEAFF	TGTGCCAGCAGCCCCGCCGGTGAAGCTTTCTTT
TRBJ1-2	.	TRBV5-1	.	CASSLETDLRSRRTF	TGCGCCAGCAGCTTGGAGACAGATCTTCGGTCCCGCCGCACCTTC
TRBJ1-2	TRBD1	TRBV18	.	CASSRTGEYGYTF	TGTGCCAGCTCACGGACAGGGGAATATGGCTACACCTTC
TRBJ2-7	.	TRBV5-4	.	CASSFAGPTYEQYF	TGTGCCAGCAGCTTCGCGGGACCCACCTACGAGCAGTACTTC
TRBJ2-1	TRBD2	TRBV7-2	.	CASSTSGGHNEQFF	TGTGCCAGCAGCACTAGCGGAGGACACAATGAGCAGTTCTTC
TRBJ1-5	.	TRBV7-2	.	CASSEYSNQPQHF	TGTGCCAGCAGCGAGTATAGCAATCAGCCCCAGCATTTT
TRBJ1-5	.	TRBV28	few	CASSSRRYSNQPQHF	TGTGCCAGCAGTAGTCGACGGTATAGCAATCAGCCCCAGCATTTT
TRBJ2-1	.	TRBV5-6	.	CASSFGARTDNEQFF	TGTGCCAGCAGCTTTGGGGCTCGGACGGACAATGAGCAGTTCTTC
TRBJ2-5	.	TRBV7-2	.	CASSLQGFSRRPSQETQYF	TGTGCCAGCAGCTTACAGGGGTTTTCGAGGAGACCCTCCCAAGAGACCCAGTACTTC
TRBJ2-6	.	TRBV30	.	CAWSGGSSGANVLTF	TGTGCCTGGAGCGGGGGTAGTTCTGGGGCCAACGTCCTGACTTTC
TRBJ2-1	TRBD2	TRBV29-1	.	CSVGLAGVASYNEQFF	TGCAGCGTTGGACTAGCGGGAGTGGCCTCCTACAATGAGCAGTTCTTC